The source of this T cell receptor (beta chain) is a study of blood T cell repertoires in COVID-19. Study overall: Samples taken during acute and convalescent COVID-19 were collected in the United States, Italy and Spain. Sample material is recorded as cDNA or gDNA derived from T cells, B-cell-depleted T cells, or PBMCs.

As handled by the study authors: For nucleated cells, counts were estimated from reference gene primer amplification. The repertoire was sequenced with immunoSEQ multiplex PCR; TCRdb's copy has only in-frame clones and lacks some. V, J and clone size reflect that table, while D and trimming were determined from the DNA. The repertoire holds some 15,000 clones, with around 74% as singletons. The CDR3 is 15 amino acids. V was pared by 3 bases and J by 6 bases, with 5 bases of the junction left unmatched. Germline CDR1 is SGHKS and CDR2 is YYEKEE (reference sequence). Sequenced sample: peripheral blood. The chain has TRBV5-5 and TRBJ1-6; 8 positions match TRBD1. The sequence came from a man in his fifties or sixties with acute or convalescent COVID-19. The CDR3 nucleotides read TGTGCCAGCAGCTCGGGAGACAGGGGTAATTCACCCCTCCACTTT. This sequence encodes CASSSGDRGNSPLHF.